The 25 T cell receptor beta chains below were found in one sample sequenced in a study of T-cell reconstitution after alpha-beta-depleted transplantation in children. The TCRbeta library incorporated unique molecular identifiers. One entry per CDR3 protein results from TCRdb running MiXCR on the PCR reads. Among 500,000 to 600,000 distinct CDR3 sequences, 25% to 30% were seen once, and the ten largest hold 30% to 45%. The input for sequencing was PBMCs, taken before TCRalphabeta/CD19-depleted stem cell transplant. These TCRs come from a boy in the first two years of life with Wiskott-Aldrich syndrome, due to receive a stem cell transplant.

The genes are TRBV3-1 and TRBJ1-4; 9 bases fit TRBD1. Germline CDR1 LGHDT, CDR2 YNNKEL (reference sequence). This CDR3 comprises 15 residues. J lost 8 bases, V lost 5 bases, and 9 bases had no gene match. The CDR3 coding sequence is TGTGCCAGCAGCTCAACAGGGGGCGCCGGGGAAAAACTGTTTTTT. Its protein is CASSSTGGAGEKLFF.

The sample holds a few counts of this clonotype. This chain uses TRBV4-1 with TRBJ2-4; 7 positions agree with TRBD1. This CDR3 contains 17 residues. CDR1 is MGHRA, CDR2 YSYEKL, per germline. V gave up 2 bases and J gave up 1 base; unmatched junction bases: 8. The CDR3 nucleotides read TGCGCCAGCAGCCAAACCGACAGGGTCGGGGCCAAAAACATTCAGTACTTC. Translating gives CASSQTDRVGAKNIQYF.

This clonotype was seen only a few times. This sequence joins TRBV6-5 and TRBJ2-1, with 8 bases that match TRBD2. The germline V gene encodes CDR1 MNHEY and CDR2 SVGAGI. After removal of 2 bases from V and 0 bases from J, the junction contained 3 bases not matched to a gene. This CDR3 region has 16 residues. The CDR3 region is CASSYLAGYSYNEQFF. The DNA for the CDR3 is TGTGCCAGCAGTTACCTAGCGGGTTACTCCTACAATGAGCAGTTCTTC.

This clonotype was recorded a few times. V and J are TRBV11-2 and TRBJ1-1; D uncertain. The CDR3 sequence is 13 residues long. V lost 6 bases and J 1 base, leaving 9 bases between the germline ends. Germline V gene data show CDR1 as SGHAT and CDR2 as FQNNGV. The CDR3 DNA reads TGTGCCAGCAGATGGGCGGCGAACACTGAAGCTTTCTTT. Translation: CASRWAANTEAFF.

This sequence joins TRBV12-3 or TRBV12-4 and TRBJ2-4, with D possibly being TRBD1 or TRBD2 (5 bases each). V gave up 5 bases and J gave up 6 bases, with 20 bases separating them. The CDR3 extends over 16 amino acids. The CDR3 region has the DNA TGTGCCAGCAGTCCCTTATCCGGGACCCGAAGAAACATTCAGTACTTC. It translates to CASSPLSGTRRNIQYF.

This rearrangement joins TRBV11-2 to TRBJ2-1; weak D call: TRBD2 (5 bases). This CDR3 spans 14 amino acids. Trimming removed 5 bases at V and 9 bases at J, with 17 bases between. Germline loops: CDR1 SGHAT, CDR2 FQNNGV. The DNA of the CDR3 is TGTGCCAGCAGCCTAGGGCCTAGCTCAGGTGAGCAGTTCTTC. It yields the protein CASSLGPSSGEQFF.

V usage is TRBV11-2 and J usage is TRBJ2-5, with 10 bases identical to TRBD2. This CDR3 spans 14 amino acids. The junction had 8 bases not matched to a gene; V was cut back by 8 bases and J by 5 bases. The germline V gene has CDR1 SGHAT and CDR2 FQNNGV. CDR3 residues: CASRGTSVGETQYF. In DNA form, the CDR3 reads TGTGCCAGCCGAGGGACTAGCGTCGGGGAGACCCAGTACTTC.

This sequence joins TRBV6-5 and TRBJ2-7, with TRBD1 matching 11 bases. The CDR3 is 17 residues long. Trimming removed 2 bases from V and 5 bases from J; junction bases left unmatched: 11. Germline V gives CDR1 MNHEY, CDR2 SVGAGI. CDR3 in DNA: TGTGCCAGCAGTTACGGACAGGGGGCGTACGAATTCAACGAGCAGTACTTC. Protein sequence: CASSYGQGAYEFNEQYF.

On this clonotype: A junction boundary mismatches the germline segment, possibly from a read error. This chain joins TRBV20-1 and TRBJ1-1, with a possible D match to TRBD1 (5 bases). This CDR3 has 14 amino acids. CDR1 is DFQATT, CDR2 SNEGSKA, per germline (reference sequence). The CDR3 region is CSARDRRSGTESFF. The CDR3 DNA follows: TGCAGTGCTAGAGACCGGAGGAGTGGGACTGAATCTTTCTTT.

A remark on this clonotype: Mismatch with germline at one junction end may stem from a read error. The CDR3 reads CASSYKESSEQYF. In DNA, the CDR3 is TGTGCCAGCAGCTATAAGGAGTCCTCCGAGCAGTACTTC. The J gene is TRBJ2-7, the V gene TRBV3-1, with D unclear. This CDR3 is built from 13 residues. CDR1 LGHDT and CDR2 YNNKEL come from the germline V gene (reference sequence).

The chain combines TRBV30 with TRBJ1-5; D perhaps matches TRBD1 (5 bases). The CDR3 is made up of 13 amino acids. The germline V and J ends were trimmed by 2 bases and 6 bases, with 11 bases remaining between them. Germline assignment: CDR1 GTSNPN and CDR2 SVGIG (reference sequence). The CDR3 nucleotides read TGTGCCTGGAGTCTGGGGGTCTCTCAGCCCCAGCATTTT. Translated: CAWSLGVSQPQHF.

The chain joins TRBV20-1 to TRBJ2-1; tentative D call: TRBD2 (6 bases). This CDR3 spans 13 amino acids. The germline V and J ends were trimmed by 1 base and 8 bases, with 12 bases remaining between them. Germline V gene lookup returns CDR1 DFQATT and CDR2 SNEGSKA (reference sequence). This chain's CDR3 is CSARVSGVHEQFF. CDR3 nucleotide sequence: TGCAGTGCTAGAGTTTCGGGAGTCCATGAGCAGTTCTTC.

The V call is TRBV12-3 or TRBV12-4, the J call TRBJ1-6, with a tentative D call TRBD1 (6 bases). V was pared by 6 bases and J by 4 bases, with 16 bases between. The CDR3 loop spans 16 amino acids. CDR3 nucleotides: TGTGCCAGCAGGAGAAAGGGGGAAGGATATAATTCACCCCTCCACTTT. It translates to CASRRKGEGYNSPLHF.

The rearrangement joins TRBV5-1 to TRBJ1-2; a possible D gene is TRBD1 (6 bases). V was shortened by 7 bases and J by 5 bases, with 15 bases between the two germline ends. The CDR3 consists of 13 residues. CDR1 and CDR2 (germline): SGHRS, YFSETQ. CDR3 protein: CASGSGTSYGYTF. The CDR3 DNA sequence: TGCGCCAGCGGCTCCGGGACATCGTATGGCTACACCTTC.

This chain uses TRBV20-1 with TRBJ2-5, with D maybe TRBD1 (6 bases). Germline CDR1 and CDR2: DFQATT and SNEGSKA (reference sequence). CDR3 length: 12 residues. V was clipped by 1 base and J by 4 bases, with 7 bases between them. CDR3 coding DNA: TGCAGTGCTAGAGGACAGGCAGAGACCCAGTACTTC. Amino acid sequence: CSARGQAETQYF.

The J gene is TRBJ2-3, the V gene TRBV7-8, with D tentatively TRBD1 (5 bases). V shed 3 bases and J shed 6 bases, with 13 bases lying between them. CDR1 is SGHVS, CDR2 FQNEAQ, per germline. This CDR3 has 14 amino acids. The chain's CDR3 is CASSFGAKGDTQYF. DNA for the CDR3: TGTGCCAGCAGCTTTGGGGCTAAGGGGGATACGCAGTATTTT. Drawing the rest from reference TRBV7-8 and TRBJ2-3, the complete variable domain is GAGVSQSPRYKVAKRGQDVALRCDPISGHVSLFWYQQALGQGPEFLTYFQNEAQLDKSGLPSDRFFAERPEGSVSTLKIQRTQQEDSAVYLCASSFGAKGDTQYFGPGTRLTVL.

This clonotype was seen only a few times. The chain couples TRBV15 to TRBJ2-5; 7 nucleotides agree with TRBD1. This CDR3 region has 16 residues. Germline V lookup: CDR1 LNHNV, CDR2 YYDKDF (reference sequence). With 0 bases clipped from V and 3 bases from J, the junction kept 7 bases outside the gene matches. Written as DNA, the CDR3 is TGTGCCACCAGCAGAGATTCTTACAGGGGAAAAGAGACCCAGTACTTC. Its protein product is CATSRDSYRGKETQYF.

The V and J genes are TRBV5-1 and TRBJ2-2; 7 bases map to TRBD2. This CDR3 comprises 15 residues. Germline loops: CDR1 SGHRS, CDR2 YFSETQ. Unmatched junction bases numbered 5, after V lost 4 bases and J lost 2 bases. The CDR3 loop is CASSTSGTNTGELFF. The CDR3 DNA reads as TGCGCCAGCAGCACCAGCGGGACTAACACCGGGGAGCTGTTTTTT.

In this sample, this clonotype turned up a few times. The genes are TRBV10-3 and TRBJ1-2; D is ambiguous. Germline loops: CDR1 ENHRY, CDR2 SYGVKD. V was shortened by 4 bases and J by 5 bases, with 11 bases between the two germline ends. The CDR3 length is 13 residues. The CDR3 DNA sequence: TGTGCCATCAGTGTCGGGGTAGAATATGGCTACACCTTC. It encodes CAISVGVEYGYTF.

This chain uses TRBV7-6 with TRBJ1-3, with TRBD1 as a possible D gene (6 bases). Germline CDR1 is SGHVS and CDR2 is FNYEAQ. V lost 2 bases and J lost 0, with 11 bases in between. This CDR3 has 16 amino acids. CDR3 in amino acids: CASSLRTAFSGNTIYF. DNA for the CDR3: TGTGCCAGCAGCTTACGGACAGCTTTCTCTGGAAACACCATATATTTT.

The V and J genes are TRBV6-1 and TRBJ1-5, with TRBD1 as a possible D gene (5 bases). Germline V gene sequence: CDR1 MNHNS, CDR2 SASEGT. The CDR3 covers 13 residues. Trimming took 8 bases from V and 2 from J, leaving 10 bases between them. The CDR3 bases are TGTGCCAGCCGGGGGAGGGGCAATCAGCCCCAGCATTTT. It is translated as CASRGRGNQPQHF.

The chain couples TRBV10-3 to TRBJ1-5, with TRBD1 as a possible D gene (6 bases). Trimming took 0 bases from V and 4 from J, leaving 13 bases between them. This CDR3 spans 16 amino acids. Germline V lookup: CDR1 ENHRY, CDR2 SYGVKD. As DNA, the CDR3 is TGTGCCATCAGTGAGTCGGGGGCAGGGCTAAATCAGCCCCAGCATTTT. Amino acids: CAISESGAGLNQPQHF.

This clonotype has only a few counts. J is TRBJ1-5 and V is TRBV7-2; 9 bases map to TRBD1. Germline assignment: CDR1 SGHTA and CDR2 FQGNSA. CDR3 length: 14 residues. After removal of 6 bases from V and 6 bases from J, the junction contained 6 bases not matched to a gene. CDR3: CASSLPGQGQPQHF. The DNA for the CDR3 is TGTGCCAGCAGTCTTCCGGGACAGGGTCAGCCCCAGCATTTT.

The CDR3 spells CASSSPGTGGEQFF. CDR3 DNA sequence: TGTGCCAGCAGTAGTCCCGGGACAGGGGGCGAGCAGTTCTTC. The V call is TRBV28, the J call TRBJ2-1, with 12 bases matching TRBD1. Germline V CDR1 and CDR2: MDHEN, SYDVKM. This CDR3 has 14 residues. V lost 5 bases to trimming and J lost 10 bases; unmatched junction nucleotides: 6.

Regarding this clonotype: The junction departs from the called germline gene at one end, perhaps through a read error. The chain recombines TRBV6-1 with TRBJ2-3, with 7 bases lining up with TRBD2. This CDR3 has 14 amino acids. Germline CDR1 is MNHNS and CDR2 is SASEGT. CDR3 DNA sequence: TGTGCCAGCACCCCTACGGGAGGCACGGATACGCAGTATTTT. Protein product: CASTPTGGTDTQYF.